The 23 T cell receptor beta chains in this list originate from one sample, sequenced in a study of OX40 agonist ivuxolimab in advanced cancers. The method was immunoSEQ multiplex PCR; TCRdb's version includes in-frame clones alone and lacks a portion of them. The repertoire consists of about 70,000 clones, with about 91% occurring once and the leading ten covering 2% to 2.5%. The sample consisted of CD4+ or CD8+ T cells sorted from blood, taken in a trial of the OX40 agonist ivuxolimab. These receptor sequences come from an adult with an advanced solid tumor such as melanoma, head and neck, liver or kidney cancer.

The V gene is TRBV29-1, the J gene TRBJ2-2, with TRBD2 matching over 7 bases. Trimming at V came to 3 bases and at J to 5 bases, leaving 15 bases not matched to a gene. The length of the CDR3 is 17 residues. Germline values: CDR1 SQVTM, CDR2 ANQGSEA. CDR3 residues: CSVDNMGEGRYTGELFF. In DNA, the CDR3 is TGCAGCGTTGACAATATGGGGGAGGGCCGATATACCGGGGAGCTGTTTTTT.

This clone was recorded once. The V gene is TRBV7-8, the J gene TRBJ2-7; possible D gene TRBD1, 5 bases. Germline V gene sequence: CDR1 SGHVS, CDR2 FQNEAQ. The CDR3 sequence is 15 residues long. The V end lost 5 bases, the J end lost 0 bases, and 14 bases lay between the germline ends. Here the CDR3 DNA reads TGTGCCAGCAGCCCAGCTGACAGATTCTCCTACGAGCAGTACTTC. Translated, it gives CASSPADRFSYEQYF.

J is TRBJ2-3 and V is TRBV19, with 8 bases aligning to TRBD1. CDR3 length: 16 residues. The trim removed 7 bases at V and 3 bases at J, leaving 12 bases unmatched. Germline V CDR1 and CDR2: LNHDA, SQIVND (reference sequence). CDR3 protein: CASKRTGKRNTDTQYF. As DNA, the CDR3 is TGTGCCAGTAAACGGACAGGGAAAAGAAATACAGATACGCAGTATTTT.

The rearrangement uses TRBV6-1 and TRBJ2-3; D not certain. The V end was cut by 6 bases, the J end by 6 bases, with 13 bases between. The CDR3 loop spans 13 amino acids. Looked up from germline, CDR1 is MNHNS and CDR2 is SASEGT. The CDR3 DNA reads TGTGCCAGCAGGGCGTTTTCGTTGGATACGCAGTATTTT. This gives the protein CASRAFSLDTQYF.

CDR3 nucleotide sequence: TGTGCCATCAGTGAGAAGGGGGGTACCCTAGCGGAAACCCCTGCGCAGTATTTT. Translating it yields CAISEKGGTLAETPAQYF. J is TRBJ2-3 and V is TRBV10-3; a possible D gene is TRBD2 (7 bases). Germline CDR1 reads ENHRY; CDR2 reads SYGVKD. This CDR3 spans 18 amino acids. Between the trimmed V and J ends, which lost 2 bases and 10 bases, there was a span of 28 bases.

V and J are TRBV14 and TRBJ1-1; the D gene is possibly TRBD1 (5 bases). The germline V gene has CDR1 SGHDN and CDR2 FVKESK. The CDR3 is 13 residues long. The ends were cut back, 0 bases at V and 8 bases at J, with 10 bases in the middle. DNA of the CDR3: TGTGCCAGCAGCCAAGATCCGACAGCGGAAGCTTTCTTT. The encoded protein is CASSQDPTAEAFF.

The chain recombines TRBV6-5 with TRBJ1-1; D is perhaps TRBD1 (5 bases). V was trimmed by 6 bases and J by 10 bases, leaving 15 bases between them. CDR1 is MNHEY, CDR2 SVGAGI, per germline. The CDR3 is 12 amino acids. Here the CDR3 DNA reads TGTGCCAGCAGCCGGGTGGGGGGGTCAGCTTTCTTT. This encodes CASSRVGGSAFF.

This sequence joins TRBV19 and TRBJ1-5; D gene unclear. This CDR3 has 13 amino acids. The germline gives CDR1 LNHDA, CDR2 SQIVND (reference sequence). The germline V and J ends were trimmed by 1 base and 6 bases, with 7 bases remaining between them. The CDR3 protein is CASSIVAFQPQHF. For the CDR3, the DNA is TGTGCCAGTAGTATAGTTGCCTTTCAGCCCCAGCATTTT.

The chain joins TRBV5-1 to TRBJ2-7, with TRBD1 matching over 11 bases. V trimming: 7 bases; J trimming: 3 bases; junction bases outside the gene matches: 15. The CDR3 is 17 residues long. Germline values: CDR1 SGHRS, CDR2 YFSETQ. The CDR3 DNA reads as TGCGCCAGCTGGACAGGGGGCGGGCTAGCGGTGAACTACGAGCAGTACTTC. It yields the protein CASWTGGGLAVNYEQYF.

The gene calls are TRBV19 and TRBJ2-5; D not certain. Per the germline V gene, CDR1 is LNHDA and CDR2 is SQIVND (reference sequence). Trimming left V 5 bases short and J 0 bases short, with 10 bases between. The CDR3 contains 14 residues. CDR3 region: CASSLTVYQETQYF. The CDR3 DNA reads as TGTGCCAGTAGTTTAACAGTGTACCAAGAGACCCAGTACTTC.

This CDR3 is CASGNRDPGVEQYF. The CDR3 nucleotides read TGTGCCAGCGGGAACAGGGATCCGGGGGTCGAGCAGTACTTC. The chain employs TRBV27 and TRBJ2-7; the D gene could be TRBD1 or TRBD2 (6 bases each). This CDR3 is 14 amino acids long. The germline V gene has CDR1 MNHEY and CDR2 SMNVEV (reference sequence). With 8 bases removed from V and 6 bases from J, the gap between germline ends came to 20 bases.

The chain joins TRBV7-3 to TRBJ1-5, with 7 nucleotides matching TRBD1. Germline CDR1 and CDR2: SGHTA and FQGTGA. This CDR3 region has 16 residues. The V and J ends lost 1 base and 4 bases, in that order; junction bases with no gene match: 7. The chain's CDR3 is CASSLITGAMNQPQHF. DNA of the CDR3: TGTGCCAGCAGCTTAATCACAGGGGCGATGAATCAGCCCCAGCATTTT.

J is TRBJ2-7 and V is TRBV11-3, with D possibly TRBD2 on 6 matching bases. Germline CDR1 is SGHNT and CDR2 is YENEEA. The CDR3 has 12 amino acids. V was trimmed by 2 bases and J by 5 bases, leaving 7 bases between them. CDR3 DNA sequence: TGTGCCAGCAGCTTATCGGGGGACGAGCAGTACTTC. Encoded protein: CASSLSGDEQYF.

The chain couples TRBV9 to TRBJ2-2, with 10 bases aligning to TRBD2. The germline V gene has CDR1 SGDLS and CDR2 YYNGEE. V trimming: 3 bases; J trimming: 7 bases; junction bases outside the gene matches: 9. The CDR3 covers 16 residues. The CDR3 DNA follows: TGTGCCAGCAGCGGGCTAGCGGGAGCCTCAGGCGGGGAGCTGTTTTTT. Its protein is CASSGLAGASGGELFF.

The V call is TRBV7-2, the J call TRBJ1-1, with D hard to call. V was pared by 2 bases and J by 5 bases, with 15 bases between. The CDR3 runs to 15 residues. CDR1 and CDR2 from the germline V gene are SGHTA and FQGNSA. CDR3 DNA: TGTGCCAGCAGCTTAACCCTAGCAAGAGGGACTGAAGCTTTCTTT. It translates to CASSLTLARGTEAFF.

This chain connects TRBV28 to TRBJ2-3, with a tentative D call TRBD1 (6 bases). Germline CDR1 and CDR2: MDHEN and SYDVKM. The CDR3 sequence is 13 residues long. In nucleotides, the CDR3 is TGTGCTTGGGGGCGGTCTAGCACAGATACGCAGTATTTT. It specifies CAWGRSSTDTQYF.

This chain joins TRBV11-2 and TRBJ2-2; D not certain. This CDR3 is built from 16 residues. The V gene lost 3 bases and the J gene lost 3 bases, with 14 bases spanning the gap. In germline, CDR1 is SGHAT, CDR2 FQNNGV. CDR3: CASSLIWRRDTGELFF. CDR3 DNA: TGTGCCAGCAGCTTGATATGGCGTCGAGACACCGGGGAGCTGTTTTTT.

In DNA, the CDR3 is TGTGCCAGTAGTATCGGAGGGAATCAAGGCTATGGCTACACCTTC. Its protein product is CASSIGGNQGYGYTF. This sequence joins TRBV19 and TRBJ1-2; D not resolved. CDR1 and CDR2 (germline): LNHDA, SQIVND (reference sequence). CDR3 length: 15 amino acids. Trimming left V 3 bases short and J 4 bases short, with 15 bases between.

This chain joins TRBV5-4 and TRBJ1-1; D may be TRBD1 (5 bases). The CDR3 contains 12 residues. V was shortened by 2 bases and J by 10 bases, with 12 bases between the two germline ends. CDR1 is SGHNT, CDR2 YYREEE, per germline (reference sequence). The CDR3 DNA reads TGTGCCAGCAGCTTAGGGCAGGGTAGAGCTTTCTTT. It is translated as CASSLGQGRAFF.

The chain employs TRBV19 and TRBJ1-5; D may be TRBD1 (6 bases). CDR3 size: 13 residues. Germline CDR1 is LNHDA and CDR2 is SQIVND (reference sequence). V lost 6 bases, J lost 3 bases, and 9 bases lay in between. The CDR3 is CASSRGFNQPQHF. DNA for the CDR3: TGTGCCAGTAGCAGGGGTTTCAATCAGCCCCAGCATTTT.

The rearrangement links TRBV7-2 to TRBJ2-7; D remains unclear. Trimming took off 5 bases at V and 0 bases at J, with 8 bases between the two ends. Germline loops: CDR1 SGHTA, CDR2 FQGNSA. The length of the CDR3 is 13 residues. CDR3 in DNA: TGTGCCAGCAGCCCTACTAACTCCTACGAGCAGTACTTC. Encoded protein: CASSPTNSYEQYF.

The rearrangement links TRBV7-3 to TRBJ2-3; D call uncertain. The CDR3 consists of 14 residues. V was pared by 0 bases and J by 9 bases, with 13 bases between. CDR1 and CDR2 (germline): SGHTA, FQGTGA. CDR3 bases: TGTGCCAGCAGCTTAACGCCCTGGGAAGGCACGCAGTATTTT. It yields the protein CASSLTPWEGTQYF.

This clone occurred once. The chain uses TRBV30 and TRBJ1-1; tentative D call: TRBD1 (5 bases). The CDR3 sequence is 13 residues long. The germline gives CDR1 GTSNPN, CDR2 SVGIG (reference sequence). V gave up 7 bases and J gave up 6 bases, with 18 bases separating them. The CDR3 loop reads CASIDSLAAEAFF. The CDR3 region has the DNA TGTGCCTCAATTGACAGTCTTGCCGCTGAAGCTTTCTTT.